This TCR beta chain was recovered during a study of Graves' ophthalmopathy and Graves' hyperthyroidism. The germline V and J ends were trimmed by 4 bases and 7 bases, with 18 bases remaining between them. The CDR3 length is 14 residues. The germline gives CDR1 SGHNT, CDR2 YYREEE (reference sequence). Scientists amplified the TCR beta CDR3 regions from RNA transcripts. RT-PCR was first run with HTBI primers, then multiplex PCR in a second round. TCRdb passed the multiplex PCR reads through MiXCR, listing each CDR3 protein once. The sample consists of under 800,000 distinct CDR3 sequences, over 20% of them appearing once. Reliance was placed on clinical symptoms, serum thyroxine, TRAb, thyroid ultrasound and orbital computed tomography for diagnosis. This clonotype occurred a few times.

The sample taken for sequencing was peripheral blood. This chain joins TRBV5-4 and TRBJ2-7, with a tentative D call TRBD1 (7 bases). This TCR came from a woman under 30 with stable Graves' hyperthyroidism. Some clones in this sample may be carry-over from other donors' samples. The CDR3 region has the DNA TGTGCCAGCAGCCCAGGGGGGACACGAGATGAGCAGTACTTC. Its protein is CASSPGGTRDEQYF.